This T cell receptor beta chain was identified during a study of metastatic and nonmetastatic thyroid tumors. Every patient was untreated before thyroid surgery. TCRdb reanalyzed the PCR reads via MiXCR. The profile shows over 70,000 clones, around 18% of them singletons. This clone showed up many times. The sequence came from a female donor with papillary thyroid cancer or a benign thyroid nodule (not recorded which). Some clones in this sample may be carry-over from other donors' samples. The sample comprised blood.

CDR3 in DNA: TGCGCCAGCAGCGACCAGTTATCAGGGTTCTCCTACGAGCAGTACTTC. As protein: CASSDQLSGFSYEQYF. The chain uses TRBV10-1 and TRBJ2-7; a possible D gene is TRBD1 (5 bases). V gave up 6 bases and J gave up 0 bases, with 18 bases separating them. Germline CDR1 WNHNN, CDR2 SYGVQD (reference sequence). The CDR3 consists of 16 residues.